This T cell receptor (beta chain) appears in the sequencing data of a study of blood T cell repertoires in COVID-19 (dated by TCRdb to the early 2020s). Some background on the complete study: Collaborator samples came from the United States, Italy and Spain and covered acute and convalescent phases of COVID-19. Samples were obtained from the ongoing ImmuneRACE study (first 160 participants) and from over 1,000 subjects provided by 6 global collaborators. The dataset comprised deeply sampled blood TCRbeta repertoires from subjects exposed to, actively infected with, or recovered from COVID-19. The prospective study material was composed of cDNA or gDNA derived from T cells, B-cell-depleted T cells, or PBMCs. The repertoires were released in a freely available public database meant as a resource for research on the immune response to SARS-CoV-2. A de-identified subject ID, COVID-19 status, age in years and sex were almost always included in the sample metadata. HLA class I and class II types, where available, came from metadata supplied by the sample provider rather than from assay-based typing. Overall study results and their limits: Clinical and demographic metadata were provided uncurated, with the amount varying by source and participant.

Whole blood was collected in K2EDTA tubes by collaborating institutions according to the institutions' own protocols. For TCRbeta analysis, collaborators shipped samples as frozen whole blood, isolated PBMCs, or DNA extracted from either of those sample types. TCRbeta CDR3 regions were amplified from genomic DNA by means of the immunoSEQ Assay, a bias-controlled multiplex PCR. Concerning the study's data processing: Within the assay, amplification of reference gene primers was used to estimate how many nucleated cells each sample contained. Sequence reads were collapsed and filtered to measure the absolute abundance of every unique TCRbeta CDR3 rearrangement. For each sample, productive Simpson clonality was calculated as the square root of Simpson's diversity index over productive rearrangements. The immuneACCESS repertoire file appears here via TCRdb, limited to in-frame rearrangements. These files lack a portion of the clones; in checked studies, under half of the deficit traces to unresolved V genes, and the cause of the others is not known. The DNA gave D and trimming, while V, J and clone size come from that table. The sample profile shows approximately 100,000 clones; around 81% of them were found once. The leading ten clones occupy about 6.3% of the sample.

V is shortened by 3 bases, J by 5 bases, and the region joining them spans 10 bases. For CDR1 and CDR2, the germline V gene lists ENHRY and SYGVKD. From cysteine to phenylalanine, the CDR3 is 13 amino acids long. Only the CDR3 DNA stays, 39 bases, in frame from base 1. Concerning this clone itself: There is no known antigen for this receptor. No quality values exist for individual bases; no much larger clone is one base distant.

This receptor chain uses TRBV10-3 and TRBJ1-1; TRBD1 is perhaps the D gene, given 5 matching bases. What was sequenced was peripheral blood. This receptor was identified in a man in his sixties with acute or convalescent COVID-19. The sequenced DNA is TGTGCCATCAGTGACAGGGCAGATACTGAAGCTTTCTTT. Translated, this gives CAISDRADTEAFF.